This T cell receptor (beta chain) was retrieved from a study of T cells in women clearing cervical HPV infection. Profiled with immunoSEQ multiplex PCR; TCRdb holds only in-frame clones, not every one. The sample totals around 30,000 clones. Germline CDR1 reads SQVTM; CDR2 reads ANQGSEA. Trimming at V came to 1 base and at J to 6 bases, leaving 6 bases not matched to a gene. This CDR3 region has 13 residues. General observations from the study: CIN3+ cases had significantly higher TCR repertoire richness than controls, but evenness did not differ.

Of note for this clone: What it recognizes is unknown. The CDR3 goes on 3 residues after the read ends, and that part is filled in from the germline J gene.

The chain uses TRBV29-1 and TRBJ2-7, with 7 bases lining up with TRBD1. The sample comprised blood buffy coat. This TCR derives from a woman between 18 and 70 years old with a cervical HPV16 infection that either progressed to CIN3+ or cleared (not recorded which). CDR3 DNA, as far as it was read: TGCAGCGTTGAAGTTAGAGCAGGGGGCGAG. This encodes CSVEVRAGGE. In full, the CDR3 reads CSVEVRAGGEQYF.